This T cell receptor (beta chain) is from a study of immune characterization of retroperitoneal liposarcoma. TCRdb re-analysed the PCR reads in MiXCR, keeping a single row per CDR3 protein. The sample has around 10,000 distinct CDR3 sequences; about 50% are singletons. This sequence originates from a female donor with retroperitoneal liposarcoma. The sequencing sample was made of tumor tissue.

As DNA, the CDR3 is TGCAGCGTAACCGGGACACCGACCTACGAGCAGTACTTC. This codes for CSVTGTPTYEQYF. V and J are TRBV29-1 and TRBJ2-1, with D maybe TRBD1 (6 bases). The closer fit of TRBJ2-7 to the DNA end suggests the J call may be wrong. The CDR3 extends over 13 amino acids. Germline V gene sequence: CDR1 SQVTM, CDR2 ANQGSEA.